This T cell receptor beta chain comes out of a study of CD8+ T cells in alopecia areata. The overall study: A 6-month off-drug phase came after tofacitinib, which had lasted 6 to 18 months.

The CDR3 length is 16 residues. Germline V gene lookup returns CDR1 ENHRY and CDR2 SYGVKD. The V segment lost 10 bases and the J segment 3 bases; nucleotides outside the gene matches: 12. Sorted out of PBMCs were CD4+ T cells and CD8+ T cells. Whole-study findings and limits: Scalp samples also contribute reads from the resident alphabeta T cells found in normal skin. Clonality was higher in lesional than normal scalp, especially in alopecia totalis/universalis.

In regard to this clone: What it binds is not known.

Extracted from the samples, RNA was reverse transcribed into cDNA to serve as the sequencing template. Profiling relied on immunoSEQ multiplex PCR, and the TCRdb table lists in-frame clones only, not all of them. Here the sample spans some 200,000 clones, approximately 56% being singletons. The receptor's source is a human donor with alopecia areata. The genes are TRBV10-3 and TRBJ2-7; TRBD2 agrees at 13 bases. This material consisted of CD4+ T cells sorted from blood, taken at week 0. The CDR3 coding sequence is TGTGCCACCCAGAGTACTAGCGGGGGGGAATACTACGAGCAGTACTTC. This translates into CATQSTSGGEYYEQYF.